This T cell receptor beta chain was profiled in a study of blood T cell repertoires in COVID-19. The CDR3 is 13 residues long. V lost 3 bases, J lost 11 bases, and 16 bases lay in between. The germline V gene has CDR1 LNHNV and CDR2 YYDKDF (reference sequence). The method was immunoSEQ multiplex PCR; TCRdb's version includes in-frame clones alone and lacks a portion of them. The repertoire includes about 300,000 clones, about nine tenths of them detected once, and 2.5% to 3.5% sits in the top ten. Only one count was recorded for this clone. The sample taken for sequencing was PBMCs or T cells enriched from blood (not recorded which). The clonotype originates from a woman aged 45-59 years who had been exposed to COVID-19. The gene calls are TRBV15 and TRBJ1-1; D unresolved. This CDR3 reads CATSRPTVTGAFF. The DNA for the CDR3 is TGTGCCACCAGCAGGCCGACGGTGACTGGCGCTTTCTTT. Complete variable domain (other parts from reference TRBV15 and TRBJ1-1): DAMVIQNPRYQVTQFGKPVTLSCSQTLNHNVMYWYQQKSSQAPKLLFHYYDKDFNNEADTPDNFQSRRPNTSFCFLDIRSPGLGDTAMYLCATSRPTVTGAFFGQGTRLTVV.